The 29 T cell receptor beta chains presented below share a single source sample, sequenced in a study of CD8 T cells in Susac syndrome (dated by TCRdb to about 2019). The method behind the library was the immunoSEQ multiplex PCR assay. RNA was extracted using the RNeasy kit, and roughly 0.5 to 1 microgram was reverse transcribed with random hexamers. Through fastp at Q25 and MiXCR, TCRdb rebuilt clones from the public reads, retaining in-frame beta chains. Merged by CDR3 protein, the rows form single entries marked with the most common genes and DNA. The sample has about 200,000 distinct CDR3 sequences on record, about 95% of them singletons. The ten largest clonotypes hold about 0.087% of the sample. Sequenced material: CD4+ T cells from PBMCs. These receptors came from a human donor with multiple sclerosis.

The rearrangement joins TRBV12-3 or TRBV12-4 to TRBJ2-4, with D possibly TRBD1 on 5 matching bases. Deletions cut 0 bases from V and 0 bases from J, with 15 bases between. The CDR3 has 18 amino acids. The DNA of the CDR3 is TGTGCCAGCAGTTTAGCGGGGCAAACTTCTCTAGCCAAAAACATTCAGTACTTC. This encodes CASSLAGQTSLAKNIQYF.

This clonotype was recorded once. The chain couples TRBV20-1 to TRBJ1-6; weak D call: TRBD1 (5 bases). Trimming removed 6 bases at V and 8 bases at J, with 20 bases between. CDR3 size: 15 residues. In germline, CDR1 is DFQATT, CDR2 SNEGSKA (reference sequence). Written as DNA, the CDR3 is TGCAGTGCCTCCTCCGGGGGAGGACGGGATTCACCCCTCCACTTT. This translates into CSASSGGGRDSPLHF.

Only one count was recorded for this clonotype. The V and J genes are TRBV20-1 and TRBJ2-3, with D unclear. Trimming shortened V by 6 bases and J by 6 bases, and 10 bases separated the two germline ends. This CDR3 region has 11 residues. CDR1 and CDR2 (germline): DFQATT, SNEGSKA (reference sequence). The CDR3 nucleotides read TGCAGTGCCTCCTTTTGGGATACGCAGTATTTT. Its protein product is CSASFWDTQYF.

V is TRBV30 and J is TRBJ2-3; 7 positions match TRBD1. Germline V gene sequence: CDR1 GTSNPN, CDR2 SVGIG (reference sequence). The length of the CDR3 is 12 residues. With V trimmed by 5 bases and J by 2 bases, 1 base remained unmatched. The CDR3 DNA sequence: TGTGCCTGGGACAGGGTCACAGATACGCAGTATTTT. Protein: CAWDRVTDTQYF.

This chain uses TRBV5-1 with TRBJ1-4; D is unresolved. The V gene lost 4 bases and the J gene lost 4 bases, with 11 bases spanning the gap. Germline assignment: CDR1 SGHRS and CDR2 YFSETQ. This CDR3 contains 14 residues. The CDR3 region is CASSQSGHNEKLFF. CDR3 nucleotide sequence: TGCGCCAGCAGCCAATCCGGCCATAATGAAAAACTGTTTTTT.

The chain carries TRBV7-9 and TRBJ1-2; TRBD1 agrees at 12 bases. CDR1 and CDR2 (germline): SEHNR, FQNEAQ (reference sequence). There are 18 residues in the CDR3. Unmatched junction bases numbered 9, after V lost 3 bases and J lost 1 base. The CDR3, as DNA: TGTGCCAGCAGCTTCCCCACGCGGGACAGGGGGCGTAACTATGGCTACACCTTC. Translating it yields CASSFPTRDRGRNYGYTF.

This clonotype was seen only once. The J gene is TRBJ1-1, the V gene TRBV20-1, with D perhaps TRBD1 (5 bases). Between the trimmed V and J ends, which lost 1 base and 5 bases, there was a span of 8 bases. CDR1 is DFQATT, CDR2 SNEGSKA, per germline (reference sequence). CDR3 length: 12 residues. The CDR3 sequence: CSARGGSTEAFF. CDR3 bases: TGCAGTGCTAGAGGGGGCTCGACTGAAGCTTTCTTT.

The chain employs TRBV29-1 and TRBJ2-5, with D unclear. The CDR3 loop spans 13 amino acids. CDR1 and CDR2 from the germline V gene are SQVTM and ANQGSEA. The ends were cut back, 4 bases at V and 2 bases at J, with 11 bases in the middle. The CDR3 here is CSVGWSRQETQYF. The CDR3 DNA sequence: TGCAGCGTTGGATGGTCGAGACAAGAGACCCAGTACTTC. Filled out from reference TRBV29-1 and TRBJ2-5, the complete variable domain reads SAVISQKPSRDICQRGTSLTIQCQVDSQVTMMFWYRQQPGQSLTLIATANQGSEATYESGFVIDKFPISRPNLTFSTLTVSNMSPEDSSIYLCSVGWSRQETQYFGPGTRLLVL.

This chain joins TRBV29-1 and TRBJ2-2, with D perhaps TRBD2 (5 bases). The CDR3 length is 14 residues. The germline V gene encodes CDR1 SQVTM and CDR2 ANQGSEA. V was trimmed by 7 bases and J by 4 bases, leaving 16 bases between them. In nucleotides, the CDR3 is TGCAGCGGTGCGGGCGGGCCGGGCACCGGGGAGCTGTTTTTT. Translating it yields CSGAGGPGTGELFF.

This CDR3 reads CAWSVRLDGNNEQFF. The CDR3 DNA reads as TGTGCCTGGAGCGTTAGGCTGGACGGAAACAATGAGCAGTTCTTC. The rearrangement links TRBV30 to TRBJ2-1; D uncertain. The CDR3 is made up of 15 amino acids. Germline-derived CDR1 and CDR2 are GTSNPN and SVGIG (reference sequence). Between the trimmed V and J ends, which lost 3 bases and 5 bases, there was a span of 17 bases. The full variable domain, in which reference TRBV30 and TRBJ2-1 provide the parts outside the CDR3, is SQTIHQWPATLVQPVGSPLSLECTVEGTSNPNLYWYRQAAGRGLQLLFYSVGIGQISSEVPQNLSASRPQDRQFILSSKKLLLSDSGFYLCAWSVRLDGNNEQFFGPGTRLTVL.

V is TRBV29-1 and J is TRBJ1-1, with D perhaps matching TRBD1 (5 bases). Germline-derived CDR1 and CDR2 are SQVTM and ANQGSEA. The V end lost 1 base, the J end lost 5 bases, and 8 bases lay between the germline ends. The CDR3 totals 12 residues. CDR3 amino acids: CSVEAGITEAFF. The CDR3 DNA reads as TGCAGCGTTGAAGCAGGGATAACTGAAGCTTTCTTT.

The chain is built from TRBV20-1 and TRBJ1-2; D remains ambiguous. V lost 7 bases to trimming and J lost 0 bases, with 12 bases between them. The CDR3 loop spans 13 amino acids. Germline V gene lookup returns CDR1 DFQATT and CDR2 SNEGSKA (reference sequence). For the CDR3, the DNA is TGCAGTGTCGGTCCCGAATCTAACTATGGCTACACCTTC. Its translation is CSVGPESNYGYTF.

This chain links TRBV20-1 with TRBJ2-7; tentatively, D is TRBD1 (6 bases). This CDR3 has 14 amino acids. In germline, CDR1 is DFQATT, CDR2 SNEGSKA (reference sequence). The germline V and J ends were trimmed by 1 base and 5 bases, with 15 bases remaining between them. CDR3 residues: CSARVPTGSNEQYF. CDR3 bases: TGCAGTGCTAGAGTACCGACAGGTAGCAACGAGCAGTACTTC.

This chain uses TRBV30 with TRBJ1-4; D is uncertain. V was trimmed by 4 bases and J by 5 bases, leaving 14 bases between them. Germline CDR1 and CDR2: GTSNPN and SVGIG (reference sequence). The CDR3 sequence is 14 residues long. As DNA, the CDR3 is TGTGCCTGGAAGAGGGTACTAGGAAATGAAAAACTGTTTTTT. Translation gives CAWKRVLGNEKLFF.

As for this clonotype: A junction boundary mismatches the germline segment, possibly from a read error. The J gene is TRBJ1-1, the V gene TRBV11-2, with 7 bases identical to TRBD1. Germline V lookup: CDR1 SGHAT, CDR2 FQNNGV. CDR3 length: 15 residues. The CDR3 DNA follows: TGTGCCAGCAGCTTGGCCGACAGGGCAAACAATGAAGCTTTCTTT. It yields the protein CASSLADRANNEAFF.

This chain connects TRBV3-1 to TRBJ2-1, with 11 bases matching TRBD2. The CDR3 is 16 amino acids. Germline V lookup: CDR1 LGHDT, CDR2 YNNKEL (reference sequence). After removal of 4 bases from V and 3 bases from J, the junction contained 5 bases not matched to a gene. CDR3 residues: CASSLLLAGVYNEQFF. The CDR3 DNA reads as TGTGCCAGCAGCCTCCTACTAGCGGGAGTCTACAATGAGCAGTTCTTC.

This rearrangement joins TRBV5-1 to TRBJ2-3; TRBD2 agrees at 14 bases. With V trimmed by 4 bases and J by 6 bases, 10 bases remained unmatched. The CDR3 extends over 17 amino acids. The germline CDR1 and CDR2 sequences are SGHRS and YFSETQ. The CDR3 DNA is TGCGCCAGCAGCCCCGGGACTAGCGGGAGAGGAGGGGATACGCAGTATTTT. This codes for CASSPGTSGRGGDTQYF. Together with reference TRBV5-1 and TRBJ2-3, the CDR3 gives the full variable domain: KAGVTQTPRYLIKTRGQQVTLSCSPISGHRSVSWYQQTPGQGLQFLFEYFSETQRNKGNFPGRFSGRQFSNSRSEMNVSTLELGDSALYLCASSPGTSGRGGDTQYFGPGTRLTVL.

The chain carries TRBV6-5 and TRBJ2-7; D is possibly TRBD1 (5 bases). The CDR3 loop spans 15 amino acids. Looked up from germline, CDR1 is MNHEY and CDR2 is SVGAGI. Trimming shortened V by 2 bases and J by 6 bases, and 17 bases separated the two germline ends. CDR3 coding DNA: TGTGCCAGCAGTTACCAGGGATGGACAATTTCCGAGCAGTACTTC. Translating gives CASSYQGWTISEQYF.

The genes are TRBV30 and TRBJ2-7; D perhaps matches TRBD2 (6 bases). This CDR3 spans 13 amino acids. CDR1 and CDR2 from the germline V gene are GTSNPN and SVGIG (reference sequence). V lost 4 bases to trimming and J lost 1 base, with 11 bases between them. CDR3 region: CAWTAAGSYEQYF. CDR3 in DNA: TGTGCCTGGACTGCCGCGGGGTCCTACGAGCAGTACTTC.

The chain employs TRBV18 and TRBJ2-3; D ambiguous. The germline CDR1 and CDR2 sequences are KGHSH and LQKENI. CDR3 length equals 12 residues. V lost 6 bases to trimming and J lost 5 bases, with 9 bases between them. The CDR3 sequence: CASSGRGDTQYF. CDR3 nucleotides: TGTGCCAGCTCTGGCCGAGGAGATACGCAGTATTTT.

This chain uses TRBV5-1 with TRBJ2-7, with D tentatively TRBD1 (6 bases). The length of the CDR3 is 13 residues. The germline V gene encodes CDR1 SGHRS and CDR2 YFSETQ. V shed 0 bases and J shed 6 bases, with 10 bases lying between them. The CDR3 spells CASSLDRVGEQYF. CDR3 sequence (DNA): TGCGCCAGCAGCTTGGACAGGGTGGGCGAGCAGTACTTC.

V gene TRBV3-1 combines with J gene TRBJ1-4; unclear D gene. This CDR3 spans 12 amino acids. With 0 bases removed from V and 15 bases from J, the gap between germline ends came to 11 bases. Germline V gene sequence: CDR1 LGHDT, CDR2 YNNKEL (reference sequence). CDR3 nucleotides: TGTGCCAGCAGCCAAGAAGGCCCAGCGGTGTTTTTT. It yields the protein CASSQEGPAVFF.

The sample holds one count of this clonotype. The J gene is TRBJ1-2, the V gene TRBV19; TRBD1 might be the D (5 bases). Trimming cost V 0 bases and J 4 bases, with 12 bases left between them. This CDR3 spans 15 amino acids. Germline values: CDR1 LNHDA, CDR2 SQIVND (reference sequence). In DNA form, the CDR3 reads TGTGCCAGTAGTATAGAGGGACCGCGACTCTATGGCTACACCTTC. It is translated as CASSIEGPRLYGYTF. Based on the CDR3 plus reference TRBV19 and TRBJ1-2, the full variable domain is DGGITQSPKYLFRKEGQNVTLSCEQNLNHDAMYWYRQDPGQGLRLIYYSQIVNDFQKGDIAEGYSVSREKKESFPLTVTSAQKNPTAFYLCASSIEGPRLYGYTFGSGTRLTVV.

V and J are TRBV20-1 and TRBJ2-3; 9 bases map to TRBD2. J lost 6 bases, V lost 5 bases, and 12 bases had no gene match. The CDR3 length is 15 residues. Looked up from germline, CDR1 is DFQATT and CDR2 is SNEGSKA (reference sequence). The CDR3 reads CSAPRSGGFLDTQYF. The CDR3 DNA reads as TGCAGTGCTCCCAGAAGCGGGGGGTTTCTGGATACGCAGTATTTT.

This clonotype was recorded only once. The chain employs TRBV9 and TRBJ2-3; no reliable D call. CDR1 and CDR2 (germline): SGDLS, YYNGEE. The CDR3 runs 14 residues. V was cut by 0 bases and J by 1 base, with 6 bases left in between. CDR3 nucleotide sequence: TGTGCCAGCAGCGTAGAAGCCGGCACAGATACGCAGTATTTT. Amino acid sequence: CASSVEAGTDTQYF.

The gene calls are TRBV20-1 and TRBJ2-7; possibly TRBD1 or TRBD2 for D (5 bases each). Germline assignment: CDR1 DFQATT and CDR2 SNEGSKA (reference sequence). Trimming left V 1 base short and J 7 bases short, with 20 bases between. The CDR3 is made up of 15 amino acids. The CDR3 DNA sequence: TGCAGTGCTAGAGTGGTAGGGGCGGGTGATCAGGAGCAGTACTTC. As protein: CSARVVGAGDQEQYF.

The chain joins TRBV30 to TRBJ2-1; 9 positions match TRBD2. CDR1 GTSNPN and CDR2 SVGIG come from the germline V gene (reference sequence). V lost 3 bases, J lost 5 bases, and 8 bases stayed unmatched. The CDR3 contains 15 residues. This CDR3 is CAWRATSGSDNEQFF. The CDR3 region has the DNA TGTGCCTGGAGGGCCACTAGCGGGTCGGACAATGAGCAGTTCTTC. Full variable domain (remainder filled in from reference TRBV30 and TRBJ2-1): SQTIHQWPATLVQPVGSPLSLECTVEGTSNPNLYWYRQAAGRGLQLLFYSVGIGQISSEVPQNLSASRPQDRQFILSSKKLLLSDSGFYLCAWRATSGSDNEQFFGPGTRLTVL.

The rearrangement joins TRBV7-2 to TRBJ2-2; 7 nucleotides align to TRBD1. Germline V CDR1 and CDR2: SGHTA, FQGNSA. The CDR3 is made up of 14 amino acids. J lost 5 bases, V lost 9 bases, and 9 bases had no gene match. CDR3 in DNA: TGTGCCAGAAGACAGGGAACCCTTACCGGGGAGCTGTTTTTT. Residues: CARRQGTLTGELFF.

The genes are TRBV20-1 and TRBJ2-7, with 12 positions matching TRBD2. The V and J ends lost 2 bases and 6 bases, in that order; junction bases with no gene match: 11. Germline lookup yields CDR1 DFQATT and CDR2 SNEGSKA (reference sequence). CDR3 length: 16 amino acids. Written as DNA, the CDR3 is TGCAGTGCTAGACGGACTAGCGGGGTAGGAATTTTCGAGCAGTACTTC. This translates into CSARRTSGVGIFEQYF.